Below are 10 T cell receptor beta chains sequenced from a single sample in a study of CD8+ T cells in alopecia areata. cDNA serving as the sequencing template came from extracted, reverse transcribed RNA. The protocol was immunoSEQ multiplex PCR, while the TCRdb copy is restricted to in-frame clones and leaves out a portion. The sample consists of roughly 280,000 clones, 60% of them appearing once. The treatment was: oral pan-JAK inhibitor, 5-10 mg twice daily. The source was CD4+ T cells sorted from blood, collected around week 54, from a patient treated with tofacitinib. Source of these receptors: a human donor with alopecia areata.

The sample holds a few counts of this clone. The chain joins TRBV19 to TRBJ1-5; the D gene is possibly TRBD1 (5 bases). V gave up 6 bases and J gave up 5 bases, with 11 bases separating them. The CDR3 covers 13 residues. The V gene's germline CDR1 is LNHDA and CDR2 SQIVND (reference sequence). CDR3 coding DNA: TGTGCCAGTAGAACAGGTTCTTATCAGCCCCAGCATTTT. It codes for CASRTGSYQPQHF.

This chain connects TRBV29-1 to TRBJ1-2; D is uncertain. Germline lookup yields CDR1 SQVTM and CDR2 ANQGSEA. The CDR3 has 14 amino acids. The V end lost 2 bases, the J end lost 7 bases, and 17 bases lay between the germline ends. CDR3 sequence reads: CSVELRVGLGGYTF. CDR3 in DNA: TGCAGCGTTGAACTACGAGTGGGCTTGGGTGGCTACACCTTC.

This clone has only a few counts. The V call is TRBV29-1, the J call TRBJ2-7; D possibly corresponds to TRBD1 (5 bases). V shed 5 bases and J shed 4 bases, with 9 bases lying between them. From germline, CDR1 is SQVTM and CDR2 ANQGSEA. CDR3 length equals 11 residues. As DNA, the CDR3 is TGCAGCGTTAGGGGCGATTACGAGCAGTACTTC. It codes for CSVRGDYEQYF.

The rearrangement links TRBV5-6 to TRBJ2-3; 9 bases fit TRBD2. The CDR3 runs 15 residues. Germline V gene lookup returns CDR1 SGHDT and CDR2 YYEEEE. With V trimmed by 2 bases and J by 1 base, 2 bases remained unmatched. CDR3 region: CASSFRTSGTDTQYF. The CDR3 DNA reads TGTGCCAGCAGCTTTCGGACTAGCGGCACAGATACGCAGTATTTT.

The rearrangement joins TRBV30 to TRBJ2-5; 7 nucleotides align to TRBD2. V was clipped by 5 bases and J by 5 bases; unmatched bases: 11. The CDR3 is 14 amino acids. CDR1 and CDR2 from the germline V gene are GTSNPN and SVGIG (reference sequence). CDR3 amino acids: CAWSHGGERETQYF. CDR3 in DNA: TGTGCCTGGTCCCATGGGGGGGAGAGGGAGACCCAGTACTTC.

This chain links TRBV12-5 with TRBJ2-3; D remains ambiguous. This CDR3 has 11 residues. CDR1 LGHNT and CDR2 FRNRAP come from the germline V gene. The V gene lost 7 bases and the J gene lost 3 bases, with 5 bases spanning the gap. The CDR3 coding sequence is TGTGCTAGTGTCCTGACAGATACGCAGTATTTT. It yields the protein CASVLTDTQYF. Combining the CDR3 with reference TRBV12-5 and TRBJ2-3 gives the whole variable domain DARVTQTPRHKVTEMGQEVTMRCQPILGHNTVFWYRQTMMQGLELLAYFRNRAPLDDSGMPKDRFSAEMPDATLATLKIQPSEPRDSAVYFCASVLTDTQYFGPGTRLTVL.

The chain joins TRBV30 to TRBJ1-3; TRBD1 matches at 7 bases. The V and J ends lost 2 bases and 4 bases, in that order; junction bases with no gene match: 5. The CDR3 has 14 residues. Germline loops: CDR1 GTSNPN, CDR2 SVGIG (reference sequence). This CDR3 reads CAWSPGTVGNTIYF. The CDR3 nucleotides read TGTGCCTGGAGTCCGGGGACAGTCGGAAACACCATATATTTT.

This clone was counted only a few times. The CDR3, as DNA: TGTGCCAGCAGCTTTCAGGAAGGGTCTGAAGCTTTCTTT. Protein product: CASSFQEGSEAFF. This rearrangement joins TRBV7-9 to TRBJ1-1, with unresolved D. Trimming left V 3 bases short and J 6 bases short, with 11 bases between. The CDR3 loop spans 13 amino acids. Germline CDR1 reads SEHNR; CDR2 reads FQNEAQ (reference sequence).

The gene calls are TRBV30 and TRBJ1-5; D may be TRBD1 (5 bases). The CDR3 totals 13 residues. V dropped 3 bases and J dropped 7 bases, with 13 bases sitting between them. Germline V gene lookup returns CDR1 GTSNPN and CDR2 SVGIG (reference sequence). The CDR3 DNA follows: TGTGCCTGGAGAGCAGCCGGGGACCAGCCCCAGCATTTT. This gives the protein CAWRAAGDQPQHF. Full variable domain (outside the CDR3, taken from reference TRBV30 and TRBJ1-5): SQTIHQWPATLVQPVGSPLSLECTVEGTSNPNLYWYRQAAGRGLQLLFYSVGIGQISSEVPQNLSASRPQDRQFILSSKKLLLSDSGFYLCAWRAAGDQPQHFGDGTRLSIL.

The CDR3 sequence: CASSLESMGNTEAFF. The DNA of the CDR3 is TGCGCCAGCAGCTTGGAGTCTATGGGGAACACTGAAGCTTTCTTT. The chain is built from TRBV5-1 and TRBJ1-1; no clear D gene. This CDR3 comprises 15 residues. Germline CDR1 reads SGHRS; CDR2 reads YFSETQ. V was trimmed by 0 bases and J by 1 base, leaving 10 bases between them.